This T cell receptor (beta chain) was recovered during a study of CD8+CD57+ T cells in acquired aplastic anemia. Study at large: The sorted CD4+ and CD8+ cells yielded an average around 3 ug of DNA.

The CDR3 runs to 14 residues. V was shortened by 6 bases and J by 13 bases, with 19 bases between the two germline ends. The germline CDR1 and CDR2 sequences are MNHNS and SASEGT. Using genomic DNA as the template, TCR beta VDJ and CDR3 profiling was carried out. TCRdb re-called the reads with MiXCR, one entry per CDR3 protein. This sample has about 130,000 distinct CDR3 sequences, with 48% found just once. The sequenced material came from sorted CD4+, CD8+, or CD8+CD57+ T cells (not recorded which) from PBMCs. This rearrangement joins TRBV6-1 to TRBJ1-6; no firm D call. This clonotype was sampled from a human donor in good health, serving as a control. CDR3 amino acids: CASRSMAGLSPLHF. The CDR3 nucleotides read TGTGCCAGCAGGTCAATGGCAGGACTTTCTCCCCTCCACTTT.